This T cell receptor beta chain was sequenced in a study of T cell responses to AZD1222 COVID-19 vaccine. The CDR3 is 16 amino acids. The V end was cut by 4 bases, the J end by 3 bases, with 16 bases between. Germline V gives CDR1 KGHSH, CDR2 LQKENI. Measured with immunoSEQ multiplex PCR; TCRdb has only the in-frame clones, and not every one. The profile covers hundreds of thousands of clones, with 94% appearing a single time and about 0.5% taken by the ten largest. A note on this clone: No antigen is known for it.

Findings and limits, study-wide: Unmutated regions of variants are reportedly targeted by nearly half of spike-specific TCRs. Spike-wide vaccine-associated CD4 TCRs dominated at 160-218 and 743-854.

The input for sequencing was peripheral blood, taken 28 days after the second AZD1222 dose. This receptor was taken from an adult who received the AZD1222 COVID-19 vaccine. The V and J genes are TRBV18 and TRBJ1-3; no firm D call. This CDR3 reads CASSLEEVARGNTIYF. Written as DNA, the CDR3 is TGTGCCAGCTCACTCGAGGAAGTTGCTCGTGGAAACACCATATATTTT.